These 7 T cell receptor beta chains share one sample of origin, sequenced in a study of response to subunit inactivated influenza vaccine. TCRdb re-analysed the RT-PCR reads in MiXCR, keeping a single row per CDR3 protein. The sample carries 600,000 to 850,000 distinct CDR3 sequences, less than 15% recorded once. The sample consisted of PBMCs from blood, taken around two weeks before vaccination. These receptors came from a middle-aged man who received an inactivated influenza vaccine.

This clonotype was seen only a few times. The rearrangement joins TRBV4-1 to TRBJ2-1; 10 nucleotides match TRBD2. CDR1 is MGHRA, CDR2 YSYEKL, per germline. J was trimmed by 1 base and V by 6 bases; bases with no gene match: 9. CDR3 length equals 17 residues. The CDR3 here is CASSISGGLGSYNEQFF. The CDR3 DNA reads TGCGCCAGCAGTATTAGCGGGGGGCTGGGTTCCTACAATGAGCAGTTCTTC.

This clonotype was seen a few times. The V gene is TRBV7-8, the J gene TRBJ2-5; maybe TRBD1 (6 bases). V dropped 3 bases and J dropped 0 bases, with 11 bases sitting between them. Germline values: CDR1 SGHVS, CDR2 FQNEAQ. The CDR3 extends over 15 amino acids. In nucleotides, the CDR3 is TGTGCCAGCAGCTTGGGGGCTTGGGACCAAGAGACCCAGTACTTC. This encodes CASSLGAWDQETQYF.

The V and J genes are TRBV12-3 or TRBV12-4 and TRBJ2-7; unclear D gene. Trimming shortened V by 3 bases and J by 1 base, and 7 bases separated the two germline ends. The CDR3 contains 13 residues. The CDR3 DNA follows: TGTGCCAGCAGTTTTCACGGTTCCTACGAGCAGTACTTC. Protein: CASSFHGSYEQYF.

This clonotype was picked up a small number of times. As DNA, the CDR3 is TGCAGCGTTGAACTCCCTTTAGCGGACGCCTACAATGAGCAGTTCTTC. Protein: CSVELPLADAYNEQFF. The chain combines TRBV29-1 with TRBJ2-1; TRBD2 is a possible D gene (6 bases). With 2 bases removed from V and 2 bases from J, the gap between germline ends came to 16 bases. CDR3 length: 16 amino acids. CDR1 SQVTM and CDR2 ANQGSEA come from the germline V gene.

The chain is built from TRBV15 and TRBJ2-7; TRBD2 agrees at 7 bases. Germline assignment: CDR1 LNHNV and CDR2 YYDKDF (reference sequence). CDR3 size: 14 residues. V gave up 1 base and J gave up 3 bases; unmatched junction bases: 3. The CDR3 sequence: CATSRVSSGYEQYF. Written as DNA, the CDR3 is TGTGCCACCAGCAGAGTGTCTAGCGGCTACGAGCAGTACTTC. The whole variable domain, filled in from reference TRBV15 and TRBJ2-7, reads DAMVIQNPRYQVTQFGKPVTLSCSQTLNHNVMYWYQQKSSQAPKLLFHYYDKDFNNEADTPDNFQSRRPNTSFCFLDIRSPGLGDTAMYLCATSRVSSGYEQYFGPGTRLTVT.

Details on this clonotype: A read error is possible here, since a much larger clone lies one base away. The chain joins TRBV6-2 or TRBV6-3 to TRBJ2-1, with TRBD1 matching over 11 bases. This CDR3 has 15 amino acids. Per the germline V gene, CDR1 is MNHEY and CDR2 is SVGEGT. Written as DNA, the CDR3 is TGTGTCACCCGCCCCGTGGGACAGGGGGTCGGTGAGCAGTTCTTC. Amino acids: CVTRPVGQGVGEQFF.

The gene calls are TRBV7-6 and TRBJ2-1; TRBD2 matches at 11 bases. The length of the CDR3 is 15 residues. Per germline, CDR1 SGHVS and CDR2 FNYEAQ. The V and J ends lost 5 bases and 8 bases, in that order; junction bases with no gene match: 8. CDR3: CASSPIAGGPYEQFF. The CDR3 DNA reads TGTGCCAGCAGCCCAATAGCGGGGGGGCCCTATGAGCAGTTCTTC.